Below, 5 T cell receptor beta chains from the same sample are listed, as sequenced in a study of identical twins. TCRdb re-derived calls from the 5' RACE reads in MiXCR, one entry per CDR3 protein. The repertoire holds nearly 200,000 distinct CDR3 sequences, more than 15% seen once, with 40% in the top ten. These data also formed part of another study, on T cells expressing NK-cell markers.

The source material was CD8+ T cells sorted from blood. Every receptor here comes from a woman aged 18 to 35 in good health.

J is TRBJ2-1 and V is TRBV27, with 10 bases that match TRBD1. V was pared by 5 bases and J by 2 bases, with 6 bases of the junction left unmatched. CDR1 is MNHEY and CDR2 is SMNVEV in the germline V gene (reference sequence). This CDR3 region has 16 residues. The CDR3 loop is CASSLPGQGTYNEQFF. CDR3 DNA sequence: TGTGCCAGCAGTCTACCGGGACAGGGGACCTACAATGAGCAGTTCTTC.

The rearrangement uses TRBV9 and TRBJ1-1, with D tentatively TRBD1 (6 bases). V was clipped by 3 bases and J by 4 bases, with 10 bases between them. Germline V gives CDR1 SGDLS, CDR2 YYNGEE. The CDR3 runs 13 residues. The CDR3 DNA reads TGTGCCAGCAGCGAGGGGGTGGGCACTGAAGCTTTCTTT. Translating gives CASSEGVGTEAFF.

The chain has TRBV25-1 and TRBJ2-7; D may match TRBD1 or TRBD2 (5 bases each). Trimming took off 4 bases at V and 6 bases at J, with 19 bases between the two ends. The germline V gene encodes CDR1 MGHDK and CDR2 SYGVNS. This CDR3 is 15 amino acids long. The DNA for the CDR3 is TGTGCCAGCAGTGGGCGGTGGCAGCCGGGGCCCGAGCAGTACTTC. This encodes CASSGRWQPGPEQYF.

The rearrangement uses TRBV6-8 and TRBJ2-1, with D perhaps matching TRBD2 (5 bases). V lost 0 bases, J lost 9 bases, and 9 bases lay in between. CDR1 MNHGY and CDR2 SAAAGT come from the germline V gene. The CDR3 totals 13 residues. As DNA, the CDR3 is TGTGCCAGCAGTTACTCGACCACTAGTGAGCAGTTCTTC. Amino acid sequence: CASSYSTTSEQFF.

The V gene is TRBV2, the J gene TRBJ2-2; D is uncertain. V lost 10 bases, J lost 7 bases, and 16 bases lay in between. Per germline, CDR1 SNHLY and CDR2 FYNNEI. The CDR3 length is 13 residues. For the CDR3, the DNA is TGTGCCACCCTCCTTAGAGAGCGCGGGGAGCTGTTTTTT. Its translation: CATLLRERGELFF. Complete variable domain (other parts from reference TRBV2 and TRBJ2-2): EPEVTQTPSHQVTQMGQEVILRCVPISNHLYFYWYRQILGQKVEFLVSFYNNEISEKSEIFDDQFSVERPDGSNFTLKIRSTKLEDSAMYFCATLLRERGELFFGEGSRLTVL.